Each of the 15 T cell receptor beta chains below was sequenced from the same sample in a study of cytomegalovirus exposure and HLA in healthy donors. The PCR contained 60 Vbeta and 13 Jbeta primers. TCRdb keeps only in-frame clones here, not all; method: immunoSEQ multiplex PCR. This sample yields over 150,000 clones, of which roughly 80% are seen a single time; 0.65% belongs to the top ten. Sequences were obtained from PBMCs. These receptor sequences come from a boy aged 5-17 years in good health and CMV-seronegative.

This chain connects TRBV19 to TRBJ1-1, with D perhaps TRBD1 (5 bases). Deletions cut 10 bases from V and 3 bases from J, with 33 bases between. This CDR3 contains 19 residues. Germline values: CDR1 LNHDA, CDR2 SQIVND (reference sequence). The CDR3 DNA sequence: TGTGCCATCGCACCCCGGGCCCCGGGGGTATGCGAGGTATACACTGAAGCTTTCTTT. This translates into CAIAPRAPGVCEVYTEAFF.

This clone was seen just once. J is TRBJ1-1 and V is TRBV11-1, with 9 bases identical to TRBD1. The CDR3 has 14 residues. Germline CDR1 and CDR2: SGHAT and FQDESV (reference sequence). V trimming: 5 bases; J trimming: 4 bases; junction bases outside the gene matches: 5. The CDR3 protein is CASSRGQGRTEAFF. CDR3 coding DNA: TGTGCCAGCAGCAGGGGACAGGGCCGCACTGAAGCTTTCTTT.

The V gene is TRBV9, the J gene TRBJ2-5; 10 bases are a match to TRBD2. The J segment lost 5 bases and the V segment lost 0 bases, leaving 4 bases of the junction unmatched. Germline CDR1 SGDLS, CDR2 YYNGEE. CDR3 length: 15 residues. CDR3 sequence reads: CASSVVGTSVETQYF. CDR3 coding DNA: TGTGCCAGCAGCGTAGTTGGGACTAGCGTTGAGACCCAGTACTTC.

The chain is built from TRBV7-9 and TRBJ2-3, with 8 positions matching TRBD1. Germline-derived CDR1 and CDR2 are SEHNR and FQNEAQ (reference sequence). CDR3 size: 17 residues. V gave up 3 bases and J gave up 4 bases; unmatched junction bases: 12. The CDR3 region has the DNA TGTGCCAGCAGCTTGAGGGACAGGTATTTGTCTGCAGATACGCAGTATTTT. It yields the protein CASSLRDRYLSADTQYF.

This chain uses TRBV5-8 with TRBJ1-2; D is perhaps TRBD1 (5 bases). The CDR3 is made up of 12 amino acids. Trimming stripped 3 bases from V and 14 bases from J, with 17 bases between. Germline CDR1 is SGHTS and CDR2 is YDEGEE. Here the CDR3 reads CASSYQGGGGTF. CDR3 nucleotide sequence: TGTGCCAGCAGCTACCAGGGAGGAGGAGGGACCTTC. Drawing the rest from reference TRBV5-8 and TRBJ1-2, the complete variable domain is EAGVTQSPTHLIKTRGQQATLRCSPISGHTSVYWYQQALGLGLQFLLWYDEGEERNRGNFPPRFSGRQFPNYSSELNVNALELEDSALYLCASSYQGGGGTFGSGTRLTVV.

The rearrangement links TRBV10-2 to TRBJ2-3; TRBD2 aligns across 9 bases. This CDR3 comprises 18 residues. CDR1 WSHSY and CDR2 SAAADI come from the germline V gene. The trim removed 2 bases at V and 2 bases at J, leaving 11 bases unmatched. The chain's CDR3 is CASSEGSGGAILTDTQYF. The CDR3, as DNA: TGCGCCAGCAGTGAGGGTAGCGGGGGAGCCATACTCACAGATACGCAGTATTTT.

The chain joins TRBV7-9 to TRBJ2-3; 12 bases match TRBD1. The CDR3 is made up of 17 amino acids. The V gene's germline CDR1 is SEHNR and CDR2 FQNEAQ (reference sequence). Unmatched junction bases numbered 6, after V lost 1 base and J lost 4 bases. CDR3 nucleotide sequence: TGTGCCAGCAGCTTAGTCACCGGGACAGGGGGCGCAGATACGCAGTATTTT. Amino acid sequence: CASSLVTGTGGADTQYF.

This sequence joins TRBV11-2 and TRBJ2-7; the match to TRBD2 covers 9 bases. In germline, CDR1 is SGHAT, CDR2 FQNNGV. J lost 6 bases, V lost 1 base, and 10 bases had no gene match. The length of the CDR3 is 16 residues. The DNA of the CDR3 is TGTGCCAGCAGCTTAGCTCCGGGACTAGCAACGATCGAGCAGTACTTC. It is translated as CASSLAPGLATIEQYF. The variable domain in full, with the rest retrieved from reference TRBV11-2 and TRBJ2-7, is EAGVAQSPRYKIIEKRQSVAFWCNPISGHATLYWYQQILGQGPKLLIQFQNNGVVDDSQLPKDRFSAERLKGVDSTLKIQPAKLEDSAVYLCASSLAPGLATIEQYFGPGTRLTVT.

The genes are TRBV6-5 and TRBJ2-7; tentatively, D is TRBD2 (5 bases). The CDR3 is 13 amino acids. Germline V CDR1 and CDR2: MNHEY, SVGAGI. V lost 9 bases and J lost 1, with 13 bases in between. The CDR3 here is CASRSGPSYEQYF. CDR3 nucleotides: TGTGCCAGTAGGAGCGGTCCTTCCTACGAGCAGTACTTC.

The chain recombines TRBV29-1 with TRBJ1-2, with 9 bases identical to TRBD1. V lost 6 bases, J lost 3 bases, and 8 bases stayed unmatched. The germline CDR1 and CDR2 sequences are SQVTM and ANQGSEA. CDR3 size: 14 residues. The CDR3 nucleotides read TGCAGCGTCTATACAGGGGGCTCGTACTATGGCTACACCTTC. Its protein product is CSVYTGGSYYGYTF.

The chain recombines TRBV19 with TRBJ2-2, with D uncertain. Germline lookup yields CDR1 LNHDA and CDR2 SQIVND (reference sequence). V shed 4 bases and J shed 8 bases, with 11 bases lying between them. This CDR3 has 13 residues. CDR3 DNA: TGTGCCAGTAGTACTTTCACGACTGGGGAGCTGTTTTTT. This encodes CASSTFTTGELFF.

This clone was observed a single time. DNA for the CDR3: TGTGCCAGCAGCGAACGACTCACAACGGGCACTGAAGCTTTCTTT. Protein: CASSERLTTGTEAFF. The chain links TRBV9 to TRBJ1-1; D not resolved. The CDR3 is 15 residues long. CDR1 is SGDLS and CDR2 is YYNGEE in the germline V gene. With 3 bases removed from V and 4 bases from J, the gap between germline ends came to 16 bases.

The chain has TRBV11-3 and TRBJ2-1; weak D call: TRBD2 (5 bases). Germline CDR1 is SGHNT and CDR2 is YENEEA. The germline V and J ends were trimmed by 2 bases and 5 bases, with 10 bases remaining between them. The CDR3 has 14 amino acids. CDR3 coding DNA: TGTGCCAGCAGCTTATACGGACTCGACAATGAGCAGTTCTTC. Protein product: CASSLYGLDNEQFF.

About this clone: This specimen includes other DNA sequences encoding the same CDR3. The V gene is TRBV11-1, the J gene TRBJ2-7; 8 bases are shared with TRBD1. Losses at the gene ends were 3 bases for V and 4 bases for J; bases not matched to a gene: 5. The CDR3 totals 14 residues. Germline-derived CDR1 and CDR2 are SGHAT and FQDESV (reference sequence). The CDR3 is CASSFGTGPYEQYF. The CDR3 nucleotides are TGTGCCAGCAGCTTCGGGACAGGTCCGTACGAGCAGTACTTC.

This chain uses TRBV12-5 with TRBJ1-2; TRBD1 matches 9 bases. Losses at the gene ends were 1 base for V and 4 bases for J; bases not matched to a gene: 4. CDR1 and CDR2 (germline): LGHNT, FRNRAP. This CDR3 has 15 amino acids. The CDR3 reads CASGLEQGAGYGYTF. For the CDR3, the DNA is TGTGCTAGTGGTTTGGAACAGGGGGCGGGCTATGGCTACACCTTC.